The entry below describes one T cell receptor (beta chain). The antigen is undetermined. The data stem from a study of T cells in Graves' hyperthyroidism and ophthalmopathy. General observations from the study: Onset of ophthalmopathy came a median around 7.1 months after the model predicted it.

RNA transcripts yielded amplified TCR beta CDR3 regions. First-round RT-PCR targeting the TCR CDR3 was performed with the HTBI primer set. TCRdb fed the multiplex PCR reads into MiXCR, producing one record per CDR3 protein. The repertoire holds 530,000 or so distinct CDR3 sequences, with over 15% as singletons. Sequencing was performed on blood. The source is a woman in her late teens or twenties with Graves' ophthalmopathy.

The CDR3 region has the DNA TGCAGCGTCGATCGACAGGGAGACGGCTACACCTTC. Protein product: CSVDRQGDGYTF. The chain uses TRBV29-1 and TRBJ1-2, with 7 bases identical to TRBD1. The CDR3 covers 12 residues. With 6 bases clipped from V and 8 bases from J, the junction kept 9 bases outside the gene matches. Germline V gene data show CDR1 as SQVTM and CDR2 as ANQGSEA.